The TCR beta chain described here comes from a study of cytomegalovirus exposure and HLA in healthy donors. General study points: Available immune exposure information was restricted to CMV serostatus only. A later analysis linked a missense DCLRE1C variant to TCR beta V- and J-gene trimming.

Germline-derived CDR1 and CDR2 are MNHNY and SVGAGI (reference sequence). The CDR3 consists of 15 residues. J lost 2 bases, V lost 4 bases, and 6 bases had no gene match. PCR amplification relied on 60 Vbeta primers (plus 13 Jbeta primers). Libraries were prepared by immunoSEQ multiplex PCR; TCRdb keeps only in-frame clonotypes and omits some of them. The listing contains 100,000 to 150,000 clones. Details on this clone: Its antigen is not identified.

Sequencing used PBMCs. The chain couples TRBV6-6 to TRBJ1-2, with 8 bases fitting TRBD1. The sequence derives from a woman aged 40 to 55 in good health and CMV-seronegative. CDR3 bases: TGTGCCAGCAGTTTATTAGGACAGGGAAACTATGGCTACACCTTC. Protein: CASSLLGQGNYGYTF.